Sequencing of this TCR beta chain was carried out in a study of T-cell memory formation after mild COVID-19. Study details: TCR clusters were mostly confined to one donor each.

Whole-study results and caveats: CD8+ contracting clones occupied EMRA, while CD4+ ones occupied mainly CM and EM. Certain responding clones were present in pre-infection memory, suggesting participation of cross-reactive memory. Day 15 to 85 contracting clones showed balanced CD4/CD8; later expanders leaned CD4+.

This clonotype was detected many times. Its specificity is unknown. The CDR3 runs to 13 residues. Between the trimmed V and J ends, which lost 5 bases and 6 bases, there was a span of 14 bases. TCRdb analysed the 5' RACE reads with MiXCR anew, one entry per CDR3 protein. The data show 250,000 to 400,000 distinct CDR3 sequences, more than 13% seen once. The chain employs TRBV12-3 or TRBV12-4 and TRBJ2-7; D remains ambiguous. The sequencing input was PBMCs or a T cell subset sorted from them (not recorded which). The receptor comes from a man between 18 and 29 years old who had mild COVID-19 (a few samples of this study predate the infection). Cell type and time point are not known. CDR3 protein: CASSPSFRSEQYF. CDR3 in DNA: TGTGCCAGCAGTCCTTCCTTCAGGTCCGAGCAGTACTTC.